Below, 6 T cell receptor beta chains from the same sample are listed, as sequenced in a study of CXCR3-negative and CXCR3-positive naive CD8 T cells. Study outcomes and limitations: Hydrophobicity of TRB CDR3s was greater in CXCR3-positive naive cells than in CXCR3-negative naive cells.

Their recognized antigens are unknown. All TRB cDNA libraries came from 5' RACE performed with UMI labels. For each CDR3 protein, TCRdb gives one entry from its re-call of the 5' RACE reads, without DNA. The sample table sets out about 150,000 distinct CDR3 sequences. Sequencing was done on a sample of naive CXCR3+ CD8+ T cells from blood. Subset reported: CD45RO-CCR7+CD27+CD95- naive CD8+ T cells expressing CXCR3 (TNR3+). The receptors shown here come from a human donor in good health. Some clones in this sample may be carry-over from other donors' samples.

The gene calls are TRBV5-6 and TRBJ2-3; TCRdb's assignment of TRBD1 cannot be checked, as there is no DNA. Germline values: CDR1 SGHDT, CDR2 YYEEEE. CDR3 size: 12 residues. The CDR3 reads CASSGGGSTEYF.

The V call is TRBV9, the J call TRBJ2-3; without DNA, the TCRdb call of TRBD2 cannot be checked. The germline V gene encodes CDR1 SGDLS and CDR2 YYNGEE. The CDR3 spans 15 residues. CDR3 in amino acids: CASSVLAVRADTQYF.

V and J are TRBV28 and TRBJ1-1. The CDR3 runs to 14 residues. CDR1 MDHEN and CDR2 SYDVKM come from the germline V gene. The CDR3 loop is CASSLSTGNTEAFF.

The J gene is TRBJ1-5, the V gene TRBV6-6. CDR1 and CDR2 (germline): MNHNY, SVGAGI (reference sequence). The CDR3 extends over 13 amino acids. The CDR3 here is CASSPSGNQPQHF.

Here the CDR3 reads CASSFKAGLPAYEQYF. The chain links TRBV7-6 to TRBJ2-7; TCRdb outputs TRBD2, but without DNA this stays unchecked. The CDR3 totals 16 residues. Germline CDR1 is SGHVS and CDR2 is FNYEAQ.

The chain recombines TRBV10-3 with TRBJ2-7; TCRdb picks TRBD2, but there is no DNA to check that call. This CDR3 is 16 amino acids long. CDR1 is ENHRY, CDR2 SYGVKD, per germline. The CDR3 is CAISDLLAGGHYEQYF.